The text below deals with one T cell receptor beta chain. Its antigen is unidentified. At about 600 ng per sample, bulk tumor genomic DNA provided the template. During surgery, each primary tumor gave multiple biopsies spaced as far apart as possible. Patients went through curative surgery, and their non-small cell lung cancer was untreated and newly diagnosed. For the TCR beta CDR3, multiplex PCR with 32 V and 13 J primers performed the amplification. TCRdb processed the multiplex PCR reads anew with MiXCR; each CDR3 protein has one entry. This table holds 2,500 to 3,000 distinct CDR3 sequences, about a quarter found once. The data stem from a study of immune heterogeneity within non-small cell lung tumors. Study context: The tumors comprised a few squamous cell carcinomas, some ten non-squamous carcinomas and 1 not otherwise specified. Whole-study results and caveats: A moderate but significant correlation was observed between local T-cell clonality and local tumor mutational burden (R approximately 0.34).

The V gene's germline CDR1 is MDHEN and CDR2 SYDVKM. This CDR3 is 15 amino acids long. The ends were cut back, 6 bases at V and 4 bases at J, with 16 bases in the middle. The chain carries TRBV28 and TRBJ1-5; no reliable D call. What was sequenced was lung tumor tissue. This clonotype was sampled from a female donor with non-small cell lung cancer. CDR3 bases: TGTGCCAGCAGCTCCGATGGACGGCAGAATCAGCCCCAGCATTTT. As protein: CASSSDGRQNQPQHF.